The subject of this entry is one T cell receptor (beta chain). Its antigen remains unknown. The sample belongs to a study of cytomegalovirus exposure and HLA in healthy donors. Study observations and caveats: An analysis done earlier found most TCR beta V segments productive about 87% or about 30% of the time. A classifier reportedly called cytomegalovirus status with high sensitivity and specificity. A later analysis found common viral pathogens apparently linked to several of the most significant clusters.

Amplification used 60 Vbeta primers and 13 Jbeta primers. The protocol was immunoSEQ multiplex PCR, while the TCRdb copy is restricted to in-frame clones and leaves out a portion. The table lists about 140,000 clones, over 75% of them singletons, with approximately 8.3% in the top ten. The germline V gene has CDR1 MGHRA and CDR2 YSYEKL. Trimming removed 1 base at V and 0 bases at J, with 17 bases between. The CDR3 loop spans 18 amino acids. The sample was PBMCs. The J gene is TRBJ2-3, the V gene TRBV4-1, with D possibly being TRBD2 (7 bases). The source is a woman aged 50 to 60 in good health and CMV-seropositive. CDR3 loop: CASSQVGGGGGSTDTQYF. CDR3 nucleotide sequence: TGCGCCAGCAGCCAAGTTGGGGGAGGGGGGGGGAGCACAGATACGCAGTATTTT.